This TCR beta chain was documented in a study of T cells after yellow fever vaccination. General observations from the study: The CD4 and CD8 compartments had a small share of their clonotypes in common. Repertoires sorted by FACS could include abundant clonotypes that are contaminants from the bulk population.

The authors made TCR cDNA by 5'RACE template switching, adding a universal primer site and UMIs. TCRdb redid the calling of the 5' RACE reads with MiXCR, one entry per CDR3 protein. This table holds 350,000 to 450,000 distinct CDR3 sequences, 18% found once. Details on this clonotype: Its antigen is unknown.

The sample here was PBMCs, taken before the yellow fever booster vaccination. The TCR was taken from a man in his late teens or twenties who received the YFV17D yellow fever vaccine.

The CDR3 region has the DNA TGTGCCAGCAGCTCGCCATCGGGTACGAAAAACATTCAGTACTTC. This codes for CASSSPSGTKNIQYF. This chain links TRBV5-4 with TRBJ2-4; D remains unclear. Germline lookup yields CDR1 SGHNT and CDR2 YYREEE (reference sequence). The CDR3 extends over 15 amino acids. The V end was cut by 3 bases, the J end by 4 bases, with 14 bases between. The entire variable domain, with the rest obtained from reference TRBV5-4 and TRBJ2-4, is as follows: ETGVTQSPTHLIKTRGQQVTLRCSSQSGHNTVSWYQQALGQGPQFIFQYYREEENGRGNFPPRFSGLQFPNYSSELNVNALELDDSALYLCASSSPSGTKNIQYFGAGTRLSVL.